What follows describes a single TCR beta chain. The CDR3 end shows no conserved phenylalanine or tryptophan, and so a read error is likely. For blood RNA, unsorted whole blood served as the source, and germline DNA was extracted too. This sample is part of a study of tumor-infiltrating lymphocytes in primary liver carcinoma. Study-wide context: Each of the growths was stage T1-T3 N0M0, extending about 4 to 10 cm across.

With a constant-region primer, TCR beta cDNA was made from 450 to 500 ng of total RNA. Libraries of TCR beta came from three nested multiplex PCR rounds with slightly modified ARM-PCR. One entry per CDR3 protein results from TCRdb running MiXCR on the multiplex PCR reads. The table records about 200,000 distinct CDR3 sequences, less than 65% of them present only once. The TCR was taken from an older woman with primary liver carcinoma and hepatitis B virus infection. The sequenced sample was peripheral blood.

The CDR3 spells CASSLARLVNNEQFL. The CDR3 region has the DNA TGTGCCAGCAGTTTAGCGCGGTTAGTGAACAATGAGCAGTTCTTA. This sequence joins TRBV12-3 or TRBV12-4 and TRBJ2-1, with no clear D. With 0 bases removed from V and 5 bases from J, the gap between germline ends came to 11 bases. This CDR3 spans 15 amino acids.